This is a list of T cell receptor beta chains from one sample in a study of blood T cells in healthy people across ages. TCRdb redid the calling of the 5' RACE reads with MiXCR, one entry per CDR3 protein. Of 1.5 million to 2 million distinct CDR3 sequences in the sample, 49% were seen once. Sequenced material: blood. The source is a woman in her 40s in good health. The conserved cysteine and the conserved F or W are not part of the CDR3 here. The order of the fields is CDR3 protein, J gene, V gene.

cdr3_aa: SVEWRFNEQY; j_call: TRBJ2-5; v_call: TRBV29-1
cdr3_aa: ASSRGDRGQPNYGYT; j_call: TRBJ1-2; v_call: TRBV5-1
cdr3_aa: ASRVTSGGGAGELF; j_call: TRBJ2-2; v_call: TRBV12-3/TRBV12-4
cdr3_aa: SVSTGGSSYEQY; j_call: TRBJ2-7; v_call: TRBV29-1
cdr3_aa: ATSDPKTIQETQY; j_call: TRBJ2-5; v_call: TRBV24-1
cdr3_aa: ASRPSGSRTDTQY; j_call: TRBJ2-3; v_call: TRBV6-2/TRBV6-3
cdr3_aa: AGSIPPGQGDYGYT; j_call: TRBJ1-2; v_call: TRBV6-2/TRBV6-3
cdr3_aa: ASSFQGESQETQY; j_call: TRBJ2-5; v_call: TRBV7-9
cdr3_aa: ASSFKFGETQY; j_call: TRBJ2-5; v_call: TRBV7-6
cdr3_aa: ATSDFNIPRGETQY; j_call: TRBJ2-5; v_call: TRBV24-1
cdr3_aa: ASSLLLGDEKLF; j_call: TRBJ1-4; v_call: TRBV5-5
cdr3_aa: ASSSTLGQDNGYT; j_call: TRBJ1-2; v_call: TRBV11-1
cdr3_aa: ASSFGQGAPNTEAF; j_call: TRBJ1-1; v_call: TRBV5-6
cdr3_aa: ASSFGTSGGLSETQY; j_call: TRBJ2-5; v_call: TRBV27
cdr3_aa: ASSLAGGRIGNQPQH; j_call: TRBJ1-5; v_call: TRBV6-2/TRBV6-3
cdr3_aa: ASSSGGVYNEQF; j_call: TRBJ2-1; v_call: TRBV28
cdr3_aa: ASSWNAGDEQY; j_call: -; v_call: TRBV7-8
cdr3_aa: ASSLGRGESYNEQF; j_call: TRBJ2-1; v_call: TRBV13
cdr3_aa: ASSYVDRGSGYT; j_call: TRBJ1-2; v_call: TRBV6-5
cdr3_aa: ATSWGTGKYNEQF; j_call: TRBJ2-1; v_call: TRBV24-1
cdr3_aa: SARDLTGSPYEQY; j_call: TRBJ2-7; v_call: TRBV20-1
cdr3_aa: ASSNSGGERETQY; j_call: TRBJ2-5; v_call: TRBV28
cdr3_aa: RNPSGDSMPLAKNIQY; j_call: TRBJ2-4; v_call: TRBV20-1
cdr3_aa: ASSLGPGWERGYT; j_call: TRBJ1-2; v_call: TRBV7-2
cdr3_aa: SALAPRGSSNEQF; j_call: TRBJ2-1; v_call: TRBV20-1
cdr3_aa: ATTSGGQETQY; j_call: TRBJ2-5; v_call: TRBV10-3
cdr3_aa: ASSQATGGIKNIQY; j_call: TRBJ2-4; v_call: TRBV4-3
cdr3_aa: ASSPQRGHSYNEQY; j_call: TRBJ2-5; v_call: TRBV7-3
cdr3_aa: ASRRTSGAEQY; j_call: -; v_call: TRBV6-5
cdr3_aa: ASSDRQATDTQY; j_call: TRBJ2-3; v_call: TRBV9
cdr3_aa: ASSPLQTNEKLF; j_call: TRBJ1-4; v_call: TRBV27
cdr3_aa: ASSLRGGSDTQY; j_call: TRBJ2-3; v_call: TRBV7-9
cdr3_aa: ASWSRYNEQF; j_call: TRBJ2-1; v_call: TRBV5-1
cdr3_aa: ATSFRHEQF; j_call: TRBJ2-1; v_call: TRBV24-1
cdr3_aa: SAGWLEDGYT; j_call: TRBJ1-2; v_call: TRBV29-1
cdr3_aa: ASSRGEEDQPQH; j_call: TRBJ1-5; v_call: TRBV5-1
cdr3_aa: ATSMTAHRGSNQPQH; j_call: TRBJ1-5; v_call: TRBV15
cdr3_aa: ASSPQGWGWQETQY; j_call: TRBJ2-5; v_call: TRBV11-1
cdr3_aa: ASTIGQGVYEQY; j_call: TRBJ2-7; v_call: TRBV6-5
cdr3_aa: ASSLLLAVYEQY; j_call: TRBJ2-7; v_call: TRBV12-3/TRBV12-4
cdr3_aa: ASSYSVFQGTNEQF; j_call: TRBJ2-1; v_call: TRBV6-2/TRBV6-3
cdr3_aa: ASGSAGGPSNEQF; j_call: TRBJ2-1; v_call: TRBV6-5
cdr3_aa: ASSVTRDEQF; j_call: TRBJ2-1; v_call: TRBV7-2
cdr3_aa: ASSQAPIGATDTQY; j_call: TRBJ2-3; v_call: TRBV4-1
cdr3_aa: ASSDLAASYNEQF; j_call: TRBJ2-1; v_call: TRBV27
cdr3_aa: ASSPGGSSYNEQY; j_call: -; v_call: TRBV7-9